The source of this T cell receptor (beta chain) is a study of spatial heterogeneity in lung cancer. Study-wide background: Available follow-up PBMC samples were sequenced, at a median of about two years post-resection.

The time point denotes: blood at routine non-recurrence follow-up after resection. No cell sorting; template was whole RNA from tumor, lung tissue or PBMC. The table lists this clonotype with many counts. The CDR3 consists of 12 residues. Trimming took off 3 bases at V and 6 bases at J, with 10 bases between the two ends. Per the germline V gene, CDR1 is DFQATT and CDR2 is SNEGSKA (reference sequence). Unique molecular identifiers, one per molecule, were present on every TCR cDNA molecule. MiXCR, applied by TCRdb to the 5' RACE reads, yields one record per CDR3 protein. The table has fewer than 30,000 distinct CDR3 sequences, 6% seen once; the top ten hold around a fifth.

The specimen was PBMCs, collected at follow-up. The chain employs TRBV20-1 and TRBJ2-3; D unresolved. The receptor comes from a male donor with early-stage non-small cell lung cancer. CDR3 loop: CSASESRDTQYF. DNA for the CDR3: TGCAGTGCTAGTGAATCGAGGGATACGCAGTATTTT.